These 26 T cell receptor beta chains were all obtained from the same sample, sequenced in a study of T cell changes during pregnancy in multiple sclerosis. The data were produced by immunoSEQ multiplex PCR, yet TCRdb's version contains in-frame clones alone and is incomplete. The repertoire holds tens of thousands of clones, over 85% seen once, with about 1.6% in the top ten. Here the sequenced sample was peripheral blood, taken after pregnancy. These receptors all stem from a female donor in good health, enrolled as a control in a pregnancy study.

The chain is built from TRBV28 and TRBJ1-2; the D is unclear. Trimming took 3 bases from V and 2 from J, leaving 10 bases between them. The CDR3 has 14 amino acids. CDR1 and CDR2 (germline): MDHEN, SYDVKM. The CDR3 spells CASSLHGGNYGYTF. CDR3 coding DNA: TGTGCCAGCAGTTTGCACGGAGGAAACTATGGCTACACCTTC.

The rearrangement uses TRBV28 and TRBJ1-5; no clear D. CDR3 size: 11 residues. Germline lookup yields CDR1 MDHEN and CDR2 SYDVKM. V was clipped by 8 bases and J by 11 bases, with 13 bases between them. The DNA for the CDR3 is TGTGCCAGCCTATGGCAGAGGTCCCAGCATTTT. Translated, it gives CASLWQRSQHF.

This clone was found once. The chain employs TRBV5-1 and TRBJ2-2, with D possibly matching TRBD1 (6 bases). CDR1 SGHRS and CDR2 YFSETQ come from the germline V gene. The CDR3 is 15 amino acids. V lost 6 bases to trimming and J lost 4 bases, with 16 bases between them. This chain's CDR3 is CASKMQGPSTGELFF. CDR3 in DNA: TGCGCCAGCAAAATGCAGGGGCCGAGCACCGGGGAGCTGTTTTTT.

The chain has TRBV18 and TRBJ1-5; tentatively, D is TRBD1 (5 bases). Trimming stripped 2 bases from V and 4 bases from J, with 21 bases between. The CDR3 sequence is 18 residues long. Germline V gene sequence: CDR1 KGHSH, CDR2 LQKENI. The CDR3 sequence is CASSPISVSTVWNQPQHF. The CDR3 DNA reads as TGTGCCAGCTCACCAATCAGCGTGTCGACAGTCTGGAATCAGCCCCAGCATTTT.

The rearrangement uses TRBV15 and TRBJ1-5, with D tentatively TRBD1 (5 bases). Germline CDR1 reads LNHNV; CDR2 reads YYDKDF (reference sequence). The V and J ends lost 3 bases and 4 bases respectively, with 25 bases between them. The CDR3 contains 19 residues. CDR3 bases: TGTGCCACCAGCAGCCCTCATGCATTTGCGGCCGGGGGGAATCAGCCCCAGCATTTT. This translates into CATSSPHAFAAGGNQPQHF.

The chain employs TRBV6-1 and TRBJ1-1; TRBD1 is a possible D gene (5 bases). The V end was cut by 7 bases, the J end by 1 base, with 13 bases between. Germline loops: CDR1 MNHNS, CDR2 SASEGT. CDR3 length: 14 amino acids. In DNA form, the CDR3 reads TGTGCCAGCACCCTAACGGGGGGGAACACTGAAGCTTTCTTT. Its protein product is CASTLTGGNTEAFF.

This clone was seen once. The chain uses TRBV7-9 and TRBJ2-1, with D perhaps TRBD1 (6 bases). Trimming shortened V by 5 bases and J by 9 bases, and 17 bases separated the two germline ends. From germline, CDR1 is SEHNR and CDR2 FQNEAQ (reference sequence). The CDR3 has 14 residues. The CDR3, as DNA: TGTGCCAGCAGCCCCGGACAGTTTGGTGGTGAGCAGTTCTTC. Its translation: CASSPGQFGGEQFF.

CDR3 bases: TGTGCCAGCAGGCCTCTCGGGACAGGGTCCTACGAGCAGTACTTC. This sequence encodes CASRPLGTGSYEQYF. This chain joins TRBV28 and TRBJ2-7, with 9 bases lining up with TRBD1. The V gene end was trimmed by 6 bases and the J gene end by 1 base; junction bases not matched to a gene: 7. CDR1 MDHEN and CDR2 SYDVKM come from the germline V gene. The CDR3 covers 15 residues.

The chain is built from TRBV28 and TRBJ1-5; D unresolved. Germline CDR1 and CDR2: MDHEN and SYDVKM. The CDR3 is made up of 11 amino acids. DNA for the CDR3: TGTGGGAGTTCTGGCAATCAGCCCCAGCATTTT. The encoded protein is CGSSGNQPQHF.

This chain uses TRBV27 with TRBJ2-1; D is ambiguous. This CDR3 region has 14 residues. V was shortened by 6 bases and J by 0 bases, with 9 bases between the two germline ends. Germline V gives CDR1 MNHEY, CDR2 SMNVEV (reference sequence). DNA of the CDR3: TGTGCCAGCAGACTTCTGAACTCCTACAATGAGCAGTTCTTC. Translating it yields CASRLLNSYNEQFF.

The V call is TRBV18, the J call TRBJ2-3; 7 nucleotides agree with TRBD1. Germline CDR1 reads KGHSH; CDR2 reads LQKENI. The CDR3 contains 17 residues. Germline trimming cut 2 bases from V and 0 bases from J; bases unmatched to any gene: 8. The CDR3 DNA reads TGTGCCAGCTCACCAAGGGGGCTAGCCCAGAGCACAGATACGCAGTATTTT. Encoded protein: CASSPRGLAQSTDTQYF.

This chain uses TRBV5-1 with TRBJ2-7; 8 bases fit TRBD2. The CDR3 sequence is 14 residues long. V shed 0 bases and J 4 bases; nucleotides not matched to a gene: 3. Germline V gives CDR1 SGHRS, CDR2 YFSETQ. Here the CDR3 reads CASSLAGGGYEQYF. Written as DNA, the CDR3 is TGCGCCAGCAGCTTGGCGGGAGGGGGGTACGAGCAGTACTTC.

The V and J genes are TRBV6-5 and TRBJ2-7, with 10 nucleotides matching TRBD2. Trimming cost V 0 bases and J 4 bases; bases outside gene matches: 6. The CDR3 length is 16 residues. Germline lookup yields CDR1 MNHEY and CDR2 SVGAGI. The CDR3 protein is CASSYSKSSGSYEQYF. CDR3 sequence (DNA): TGTGCCAGCAGTTACTCGAAGTCTAGCGGGAGTTACGAGCAGTACTTC.

V gene TRBV6-6 combines with J gene TRBJ1-4; 7 positions agree with TRBD1. Trimming removed 2 bases from V and 11 bases from J; junction bases left unmatched: 8. This CDR3 is built from 14 residues. The germline gives CDR1 MNHNY, CDR2 SVGAGI (reference sequence). The CDR3 loop is CASSYGTEVTKLFF. In DNA, the CDR3 is TGTGCCAGCAGTTACGGGACAGAAGTGACCAAACTGTTTTTT.

This rearrangement joins TRBV5-6 to TRBJ2-3, with TRBD1 matching 12 bases. The CDR3 spans 15 residues. Germline V lookup: CDR1 SGHDT, CDR2 YYEEEE. The ends lost 4 bases at V and 2 bases at J; junction bases unmatched: 2. The CDR3 DNA reads as TGTGCCAGCAGCCGGGACAGGGGGCTCACAGATACGCAGTATTTT. It specifies CASSRDRGLTDTQYF.

The CDR3 DNA sequence: TGTGCCAGCAGCTTGGACGGCAGCGGCAATCAGCCCCAGCATTTT. It is translated as CASSLDGSGNQPQHF. The chain links TRBV5-4 to TRBJ1-5; D is unresolved. The CDR3 spans 15 residues. V was trimmed by 0 bases and J by 2 bases, leaving 9 bases between them. Looked up from germline, CDR1 is SGHNT and CDR2 is YYREEE (reference sequence).

The chain employs TRBV7-9 and TRBJ2-7; TRBD1 matches 8 bases. J was trimmed by 5 bases and V by 2 bases; bases with no gene match: 5. The CDR3 spans 14 residues. Germline V gene lookup returns CDR1 SEHNR and CDR2 FQNEAQ (reference sequence). CDR3 sequence: CASSLTGQGNEQYF. CDR3 bases: TGTGCCAGCAGCTTAACCGGACAGGGTAACGAGCAGTACTTC.

The chain is built from TRBV5-6 and TRBJ1-5, with D possibly TRBD1 on 5 matching bases. The CDR3 length is 15 residues. V was clipped by 4 bases and J by 3 bases, with 14 bases between them. The germline CDR1 and CDR2 sequences are SGHDT and YYEEEE. CDR3 loop: CASSRQGFFNQPQHF. In DNA form, the CDR3 reads TGTGCCAGCAGCCGCCAGGGTTTTTTCAATCAGCCCCAGCATTTT.

This rearrangement joins TRBV9 to TRBJ2-2, with a weak D call TRBD2 (6 bases). The germline gives CDR1 SGDLS, CDR2 YYNGEE. The germline V and J ends were trimmed by 4 bases and 5 bases, with 21 bases remaining between them. The CDR3 is 17 residues long. Here the CDR3 DNA reads TGTGCCAGCAGCCCAAGCCCCGTCGGCCTAGCGACCGGGGAGCTGTTTTTT. Its protein is CASSPSPVGLATGELFF.

This sequence joins TRBV29-1 and TRBJ2-5; a possible D gene is TRBD1 (6 bases). The J call may be incorrect, as the DNA end agrees better with TRBJ2-7. Germline V gene data show CDR1 as SQVTM and CDR2 as ANQGSEA. This CDR3 region has 12 residues. CDR3 region: CSAVTGGYEQYF. The CDR3 coding sequence is TGCAGCGCTGTGACAGGAGGCTACGAGCAGTACTTC.

The CDR3 DNA reads TGTGCCAGCAGTGTTGGACTAGCGGGACTCAATGAGCAGTTCTTC. Protein: CASSVGLAGLNEQFF. The chain joins TRBV6-1 to TRBJ2-1; the match to TRBD2 covers 12 bases. CDR3 length equals 15 residues. Germline CDR1 and CDR2: MNHNS and SASEGT. Germline trimming cut 4 bases from V and 6 bases from J; bases unmatched to any gene: 4.

The rearrangement uses TRBV4-1 and TRBJ2-6; D gene unclear. The CDR3 covers 15 residues. Looked up from germline, CDR1 is MGHRA and CDR2 is YSYEKL. V was shortened by 1 base and J by 4 bases, with 8 bases between the two germline ends. CDR3 amino acids: CASSQVNSGANVLTF. CDR3 DNA: TGCGCCAGCAGCCAAGTAAACTCAGGGGCCAACGTCCTGACTTTC.

This rearrangement joins TRBV9 to TRBJ2-2, with a possible D match to TRBD1 (6 bases). Germline V lookup: CDR1 SGDLS, CDR2 YYNGEE. This CDR3 region has 15 residues. V was shortened by 1 base and J by 4 bases, with 11 bases between the two germline ends. The CDR3 region has the DNA TGTGCCAGCAGCGTATATACAGGGCCCACCGGGGAGCTGTTTTTT. Encoded protein: CASSVYTGPTGELFF.

The chain links TRBV7-2 to TRBJ2-7; 10 nucleotides align to TRBD2. The V segment lost 3 bases and the J segment 3 bases; nucleotides outside the gene matches: 2. CDR3 length: 14 amino acids. Per germline, CDR1 SGHTA and CDR2 FQGNSA. The CDR3, as DNA: TGTGCCAGCAGCTTCGCTAGCGGGAGCTACGAGCAGTACTTC. As protein: CASSFASGSYEQYF.

The chain combines TRBV2 with TRBJ1-5; D is possibly TRBD1 (5 bases). The CDR3 has 16 amino acids. The V end lost 0 bases, the J end lost 1 base, and 10 bases lay between the germline ends. Germline V gives CDR1 SNHLY, CDR2 FYNNEI. The CDR3 region is CASSEARSGSNQPQHF. The CDR3 DNA reads as TGTGCCAGCAGTGAAGCGCGATCAGGGAGCAATCAGCCCCAGCATTTT.

This clone was seen only once. This sequence joins TRBV5-1 and TRBJ2-3; the D gene is possibly TRBD1 (5 bases). The germline V and J ends were trimmed by 4 bases and 0 bases, with 12 bases remaining between them. Per the germline V gene, CDR1 is SGHRS and CDR2 is YFSETQ. The CDR3 loop spans 15 amino acids. The CDR3 here is CASSHDSPSTDTQYF. CDR3 bases: TGCGCCAGCAGCCACGACAGCCCTAGCACAGATACGCAGTATTTT.